Shown below are 21 T cell receptor beta chains from a single sample sequenced in a study of human T cells and chemical hapten exposure. Time point noted: patch test 3, about 24 weeks after DPC sensitization. As to treatment: therapeutic diphenylcyclopropenone sensitization with weekly scalp DPC. TCRdb reprocessed the RACE reads with MiXCR, giving one entry per CDR3 protein. This repertoire shows more than 70,000 distinct CDR3 sequences, about a tenth found once; its top ten account for around 1%. Sequences were derived from whole blood, sampled in connection with sensitization to the hapten diphenylcyclopropenone (DPC). The receptors stem from a woman under 40 with alopecia areata. Some clones in this sample may be carry-over from other donors' samples.

Ten or more counts support this clonotype. This chain connects TRBV28 to TRBJ2-7; 10 bases align to TRBD2. The CDR3 consists of 14 residues. The junction had 6 bases not matched to a gene; V was cut back by 7 bases and J by 3 bases. The germline CDR1 and CDR2 sequences are MDHEN and SYDVKM. CDR3 amino acids: CASTLSSGGYEQYF. CDR3 coding DNA: TGTGCCAGCACCTTGTCTAGCGGGGGCTACGAGCAGTACTTC.

This clonotype occurred many times. This chain uses TRBV21-1 with TRBJ2-5. TRBV21-1 corresponds to a pseudogene. This CDR3 spans 14 amino acids. In DNA, the CDR3 is TGTGCCAGCAGCAAAGCGCGTCAGCAAGAGACCCAGTACTTC. As protein: CASSKARQQETQYF.

The CDR3, as DNA: TGTGCCAGCAGCCCTGACAGAAACGCGAACACCGGGGAGCTGTTTTTT. Encoded protein: CASSPDRNANTGELFF. The J gene is TRBJ2-2, the V gene TRBV7-3, with D perhaps matching TRBD1 (5 bases). The length of the CDR3 is 16 residues. The V and J ends lost 5 bases and 0 bases respectively, with 13 bases between them. Germline V CDR1 and CDR2: SGHTA, FQGTGA.

The V call is TRBV29-1, the J call TRBJ2-7; TRBD1 matches at 8 bases. The CDR3 has 13 residues. Germline values: CDR1 SQVTM, CDR2 ANQGSEA. With 6 bases clipped from V and 3 bases from J, the junction kept 7 bases outside the gene matches. The CDR3 sequence is CSVKRTGNYEQYF. The CDR3, as DNA: TGCAGCGTAAAAAGGACAGGGAACTACGAGCAGTACTTC.

This clonotype was counted a few times. The rearrangement joins TRBV5-1 to TRBJ2-1, with 10 bases matching TRBD1. Per the germline V gene, CDR1 is SGHRS and CDR2 is YFSETQ. V was clipped by 0 bases and J by 1 base; unmatched bases: 1. The CDR3 contains 16 residues. CDR3 residues: CASSLVGQGSYNEQFF. Here the CDR3 DNA reads TGCGCCAGCAGCTTGGTGGGACAGGGGTCCTACAATGAGCAGTTCTTC.

This clonotype was found many times. This chain connects TRBV20-1 to TRBJ1-5; 7 positions match TRBD1. The germline gives CDR1 DFQATT, CDR2 SNEGSKA (reference sequence). CDR3 length: 15 residues. V trimming: 0 bases; J trimming: 2 bases; junction bases outside the gene matches: 4. CDR3 nucleotides: TGCAGTGCTAGAGATAGGGGGCTGGGCAATCAGCCCCAGCATTTT. It encodes CSARDRGLGNQPQHF.

This clonotype was seen many times. The genes are TRBV6-6 and TRBJ1-1; D gene uncertain. V was trimmed by 5 bases and J by 3 bases, leaving 16 bases between them. The CDR3 has 15 amino acids. Germline CDR1 reads MNHNY; CDR2 reads SVGAGI (reference sequence). The CDR3 DNA reads TGTGCCAGCAGTATCATCTCTAACGGGTACACTGAAGCTTTCTTT. Its protein is CASSIISNGYTEAFF.

This clonotype was recorded many times. In DNA form, the CDR3 reads TGTGCCAGTAGCAGGAGTTCCGGGACTAGCGGATCTAAGGAGCAGTTCTTC. Residues: CASSRSSGTSGSKEQFF. The chain recombines TRBV19 with TRBJ2-1, with TRBD2 matching 11 bases. The CDR3 covers 17 residues. Germline CDR1 reads LNHDA; CDR2 reads SQIVND (reference sequence). V lost 6 bases to trimming and J lost 10 bases; unmatched junction nucleotides: 17.

This clonotype was observed many times. The rearrangement uses TRBV6-2 or TRBV6-3 and TRBJ2-1; a weak D match, TRBD2 (5 bases). Deletions cut 3 bases from V and 8 bases from J, with 14 bases between. Germline CDR1 MNHEY, CDR2 SVGEGT. The CDR3 has 14 residues. CDR3 region: CASSYHRGSHEQFF. The CDR3 nucleotides are TGTGCCAGCAGTTATCATCGGGGATCGCATGAGCAGTTCTTC.

The table lists this clonotype with many counts. The V and J genes are TRBV20-1 and TRBJ2-7; TRBD2 matches 13 bases. CDR3 length equals 16 residues. Per the germline V gene, CDR1 is DFQATT and CDR2 is SNEGSKA (reference sequence). With V trimmed by 6 bases and J by 7 bases, 15 bases remained unmatched. The CDR3 bases are TGCAGTGCGAAAGGACTAGCGGGAGACCCGAGGGGGGAGCAGTACTTC. This translates into CSAKGLAGDPRGEQYF.

This clonotype was seen at least ten times. This chain joins TRBV6-5 and TRBJ2-1; the D is unclear. The CDR3 totals 16 residues. CDR1 MNHEY and CDR2 SVGAGI come from the germline V gene. V was clipped by 0 bases and J by 3 bases, with 12 bases between them. The CDR3: CASSYSRLLFYNEQFF. The CDR3 DNA reads TGTGCCAGCAGTTACTCTCGACTCCTATTCTACAATGAGCAGTTCTTC.

This clonotype showed up many times. The chain employs TRBV7-9 and TRBJ1-1; D call uncertain. The germline V gene has CDR1 SEHNR and CDR2 FQNEAQ (reference sequence). The CDR3 runs 15 residues. Trimming cost V 0 bases and J 4 bases, with 12 bases left between them. The CDR3 nucleotides read TGTGCCAGCAGCTTAGCGGGGAATGGTGGCACTGAAGCTTTCTTT. Encoded protein: CASSLAGNGGTEAFF.

This clonotype was seen a handful of times. The chain uses TRBV28 and TRBJ1-1; TRBD1 agrees at 10 bases. With 5 bases clipped from V and 2 bases from J, the junction kept 11 bases outside the gene matches. The CDR3 has 17 residues. Per germline, CDR1 MDHEN and CDR2 SYDVKM. CDR3 DNA: TGTGCCAGCAGTCTGACAGGGGGCGCGGGTCATAACACTGAAGCTTTCTTT. It specifies CASSLTGGAGHNTEAFF.

The gene calls are TRBV30 and TRBJ2-6, with D hard to call. Trimming left V 1 base short and J 1 base short, with 5 bases between. The CDR3 runs 14 residues. Looked up from germline, CDR1 is GTSNPN and CDR2 is SVGIG (reference sequence). The CDR3 protein is CAWSGVSGANVLTF. Here the CDR3 DNA reads TGTGCCTGGAGTGGAGTGTCTGGGGCCAACGTCCTGACTTTC.

The chain combines TRBV12-2 with TRBJ2-7. TRBV12-2 is a pseudogene. The CDR3 contains 14 residues. The CDR3 region has the DNA TGTGCAAGTCGCTTTAAGGCCAGTCCCTACGAGCAGTACGTC. Amino acids: CASRFKASPYEQYV.

This clonotype was detected many times. The J gene is TRBJ2-6, the V gene TRBV4-3; D might be TRBD1 (6 bases). Germline V gene sequence: CDR1 LGHNA, CDR2 YSLEER. CDR3 length: 19 amino acids. Trimming took 0 bases from V and 0 from J, leaving 15 bases between them. CDR3 loop: CASSQELTGISSGANVLTF. CDR3 nucleotide sequence: TGCGCCAGCAGCCAAGAGTTGACAGGAATTAGCTCTGGGGCCAACGTCCTGACTTTC.

V gene TRBV9 combines with J gene TRBJ2-1; perhaps TRBD2 as D (6 bases). V dropped 5 bases and J dropped 4 bases, with 16 bases sitting between them. Germline V gene sequence: CDR1 SGDLS, CDR2 YYNGEE. This CDR3 has 15 amino acids. CDR3 loop: CASSGGLSPYNEQFF. The CDR3 bases are TGTGCCAGCAGTGGAGGACTATCACCTTACAATGAGCAGTTCTTC.

This clonotype occurred many times. V gene TRBV19 combines with J gene TRBJ1-5, with D perhaps TRBD1 (5 bases). The CDR3 is 16 amino acids. Trimming took 7 bases from V and 0 from J, leaving 16 bases between them. CDR1 and CDR2 from the germline V gene are LNHDA and SQIVND (reference sequence). CDR3 loop: CASNYPEGISNQPQHF. The CDR3 nucleotides read TGTGCCAGTAACTACCCCGAGGGGATTAGCAATCAGCCCCAGCATTTT.

This clonotype was observed a handful of times. The rearrangement joins TRBV19 to TRBJ1-2; 10 bases map to TRBD1. This CDR3 spans 15 amino acids. V gave up 3 bases and J gave up 7 bases; unmatched junction bases: 8. Germline-derived CDR1 and CDR2 are LNHDA and SQIVND (reference sequence). CDR3 coding DNA: TGTGCCAGTAGTATCCAGGGACAGGGGACTCGTGGCTACACCTTC. Protein sequence: CASSIQGQGTRGYTF.

The CDR3 nucleotides are TGTGCCAGCAGTGAAAACAGGGAGCAGTTCTTC. Translating gives CASSENREQFF. The rearrangement links TRBV2 to TRBJ2-1; D perhaps matches TRBD1 (5 bases). This CDR3 is 11 amino acids long. CDR1 and CDR2 from the germline V gene are SNHLY and FYNNEI. Trimming took off 2 bases at V and 10 bases at J, with 6 bases between the two ends.

For this clonotype: At one end, the junction sequence differs from germline, possibly due to a read error. The CDR3 DNA reads TGTGCCTGCAGCCCGACGGAGAGCAATCAGCCCCAGCATTTT. This gives the protein CACSPTESNQPQHF. This chain links TRBV2 with TRBJ1-5; D unresolved. The germline gives CDR1 SNHLY, CDR2 FYNNEI. The CDR3 covers 14 residues.